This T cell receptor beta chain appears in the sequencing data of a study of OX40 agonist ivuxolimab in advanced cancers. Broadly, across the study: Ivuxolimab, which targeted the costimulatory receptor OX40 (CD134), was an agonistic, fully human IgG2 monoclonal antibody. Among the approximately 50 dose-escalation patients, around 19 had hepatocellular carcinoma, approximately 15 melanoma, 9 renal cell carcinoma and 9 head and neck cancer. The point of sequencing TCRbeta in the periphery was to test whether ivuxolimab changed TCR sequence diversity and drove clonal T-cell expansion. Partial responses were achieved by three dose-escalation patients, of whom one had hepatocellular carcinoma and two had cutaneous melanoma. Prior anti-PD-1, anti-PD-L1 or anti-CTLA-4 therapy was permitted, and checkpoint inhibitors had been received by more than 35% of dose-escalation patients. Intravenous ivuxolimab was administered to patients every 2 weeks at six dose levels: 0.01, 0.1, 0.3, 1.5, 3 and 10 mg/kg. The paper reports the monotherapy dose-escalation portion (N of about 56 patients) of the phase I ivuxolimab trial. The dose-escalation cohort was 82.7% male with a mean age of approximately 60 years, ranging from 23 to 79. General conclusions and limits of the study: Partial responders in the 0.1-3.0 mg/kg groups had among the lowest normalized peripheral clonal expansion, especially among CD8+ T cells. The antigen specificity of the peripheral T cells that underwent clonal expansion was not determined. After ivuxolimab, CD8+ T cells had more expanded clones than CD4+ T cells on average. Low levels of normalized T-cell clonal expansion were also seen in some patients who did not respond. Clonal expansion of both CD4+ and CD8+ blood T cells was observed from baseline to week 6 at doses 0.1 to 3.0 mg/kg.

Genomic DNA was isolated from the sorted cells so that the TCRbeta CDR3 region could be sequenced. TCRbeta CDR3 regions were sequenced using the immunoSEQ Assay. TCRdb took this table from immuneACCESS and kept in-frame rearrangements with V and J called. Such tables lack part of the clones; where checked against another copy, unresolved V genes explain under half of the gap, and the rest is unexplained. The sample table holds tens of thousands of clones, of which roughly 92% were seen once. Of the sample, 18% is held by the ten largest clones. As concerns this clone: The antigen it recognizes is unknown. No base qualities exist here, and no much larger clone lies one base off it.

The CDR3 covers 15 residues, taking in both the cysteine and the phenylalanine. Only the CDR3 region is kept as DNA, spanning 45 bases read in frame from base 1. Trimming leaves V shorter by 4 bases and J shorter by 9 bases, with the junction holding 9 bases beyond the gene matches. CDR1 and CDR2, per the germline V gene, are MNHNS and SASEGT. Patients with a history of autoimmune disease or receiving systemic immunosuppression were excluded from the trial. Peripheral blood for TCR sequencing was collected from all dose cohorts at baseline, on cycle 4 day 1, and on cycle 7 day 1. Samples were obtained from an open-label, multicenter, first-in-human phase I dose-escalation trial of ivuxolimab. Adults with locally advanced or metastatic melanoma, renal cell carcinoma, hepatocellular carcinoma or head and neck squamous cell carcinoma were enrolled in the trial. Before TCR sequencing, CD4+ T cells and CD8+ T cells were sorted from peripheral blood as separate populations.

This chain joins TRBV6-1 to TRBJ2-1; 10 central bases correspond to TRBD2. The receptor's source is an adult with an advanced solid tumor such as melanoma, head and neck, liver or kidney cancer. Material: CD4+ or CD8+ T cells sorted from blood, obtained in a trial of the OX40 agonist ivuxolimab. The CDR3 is CASSGILAGAGEQFF. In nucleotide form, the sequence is TGTGCCAGCAGTGGGATTCTAGCGGGGGCGGGTGAGCAGTTCTTC.